These 21 T cell receptor beta chains were all obtained from the same sample, sequenced in a study of T cell responses to AZD1222 COVID-19 vaccine (dated by TCRdb to about 2021). Libraries were made using the immunoSEQ multiplex PCR assay. The clones in this table, taken by TCRdb from immuneACCESS, are in-frame only. Not every clone is retained; where verified, under half of the shortfall comes from an unresolved V gene, and the cause of the rest is unknown. Present in this sample are some 120,000 clones, about 89% of which were seen just once. Around 4% of the sample belongs to the ten largest clones. The time point tag for this specimen amounts to: baseline before first vaccination. This sample comprised peripheral blood, obtained on day 0 of AZD1222 vaccination. Receptors originate from an adult in good health.

The chain is built from TRBV6-6 and TRBJ2-4; no definite D call. The germline V gene has CDR1 MNHNY and CDR2 SVGAGI (reference sequence). V was clipped by 8 bases and J by 0 bases, with 14 bases between them. The CDR3 has 15 amino acids. The CDR3 nucleotides read TGTGCCAGCGTTGCCAGCCTGGGAGCCAAAAACATTCAGTACTTC. It yields the protein CASVASLGAKNIQYF.

The chain couples TRBV7-6 to TRBJ2-7; perhaps TRBD1 as D (5 bases). V was cut by 5 bases and J by 4 bases, with 18 bases left in between. In germline, CDR1 is SGHVS, CDR2 FNYEAQ. The CDR3 is 15 residues long. This CDR3 is CASSQGALGAYEQYF. The CDR3 nucleotides are TGTGCCAGCAGCCAGGGCGCACTGGGTGCATACGAGCAGTACTTC.

The rearrangement joins TRBV9 to TRBJ2-1; D unresolved. Germline V gene lookup returns CDR1 SGDLS and CDR2 YYNGEE. This CDR3 spans 12 amino acids. V lost 0 bases and J 9 bases, leaving 7 bases between the germline ends. For the CDR3, the DNA is TGTGCCAGCAGCGTAGTACTGGGTGAGCAGTTCTTC. This sequence encodes CASSVVLGEQFF.

The chain has TRBV6-5 and TRBJ1-4; 8 nucleotides align to TRBD1. J gave up 2 bases and V 4 bases, and 3 bases lay outside the gene matches. Germline CDR1 is MNHEY and CDR2 is SVGAGI. This CDR3 has 15 residues. CDR3 sequence reads: CASSSQGATNEKLFF. The DNA of the CDR3 is TGTGCCAGCAGTTCCCAGGGGGCCACTAATGAAAAACTGTTTTTT.

The sample holds one count of this clone. This rearrangement joins TRBV28 to TRBJ2-2; D gene unclear. Trimming stripped 6 bases from V and 4 bases from J, with 6 bases between. This CDR3 has 12 residues. Germline V gene lookup returns CDR1 MDHEN and CDR2 SYDVKM. The CDR3 bases are TGTGCCAGCAGAAAGTTCACCGGGGAGCTGTTTTTT. Translating gives CASRKFTGELFF.

This clone showed up just a few times. This chain links TRBV28 with TRBJ2-4; TRBD2 matches at 8 bases. This CDR3 comprises 16 residues. The germline V gene encodes CDR1 MDHEN and CDR2 SYDVKM. The V and J ends lost 6 bases and 4 bases, in that order; junction bases with no gene match: 11. The CDR3 nucleotides read TGTGCCAGCAGCTCTATTAGCGGGAATGAAAAAAACATTCAGTACTTC. Protein sequence: CASSSISGNEKNIQYF.

V gene TRBV3-1 (or the pseudogene TRBV3-2) combines with J gene TRBJ2-5, with D perhaps TRBD1 or TRBD2 (6 bases each). The CDR3 sequence is 14 residues long. The V end was cut by 1 base, the J end by 7 bases, with 13 bases between. Germline V lookup: CDR1 LGHDT, CDR2 YNNKEL (reference sequence). CDR3 DNA sequence: TGTGCCAGCAGCCAAGGGGGGGCCAAGGGGACCCAGTACTTC. This codes for CASSQGGAKGTQYF.

J is TRBJ2-1 and V is TRBV27; 10 nucleotides line up with TRBD2. V was clipped by 10 bases and J by 6 bases; unmatched bases: 6. CDR1 is MNHEY and CDR2 is SMNVEV in the germline V gene (reference sequence). CDR3 length equals 13 residues. The CDR3: CATLAGEVNEQFF. The CDR3 region has the DNA TGTGCCACCCTAGCGGGAGAGGTCAATGAGCAGTTCTTC.

V gene TRBV27 combines with J gene TRBJ2-7; D unresolved. Trimming shortened V by 8 bases and J by 3 bases, and 11 bases separated the two germline ends. This CDR3 is 12 amino acids long. Germline V CDR1 and CDR2: MNHEY, SMNVEV (reference sequence). CDR3 nucleotides: TGTGCCAGCGGGAACCCTCACTACGAGCAGTACTTC. Its protein is CASGNPHYEQYF.

CDR3 DNA sequence: TGTGCCAGCAGCAAAGGCTCAGGAGATTCACCCCTCCACTTT. Translating it yields CASSKGSGDSPLHF. The rearrangement links TRBV21-1 to TRBJ1-6. TRBV21-1 is a listed pseudogene. The CDR3 is made up of 14 amino acids.

The chain is built from TRBV7-8 and TRBJ2-1; D unresolved. Trimming took 5 bases from V and 10 from J, leaving 9 bases between them. CDR1 and CDR2 (germline): SGHVS, FQNEAQ. The CDR3 runs 11 residues. The CDR3 sequence: CASSIRLEQFF. DNA of the CDR3: TGTGCCAGCAGCATTAGACTGGAGCAGTTCTTC.

The chain carries TRBV27 and TRBJ1-4, with a possible D match to TRBD1 (5 bases). CDR1 and CDR2 (germline): MNHEY, SMNVEV (reference sequence). V lost 3 bases to trimming and J lost 8 bases, with 10 bases between them. The CDR3 totals 13 residues. The CDR3 DNA reads TGTGCCAGCAGTTTTGGGGCTGACGAAAAACTGTTTTTT. Translating it yields CASSFGADEKLFF.

The chain carries TRBV18 and TRBJ1-4, with D tentatively TRBD1 (5 bases). The V gene lost 3 bases and the J gene lost 5 bases, with 13 bases spanning the gap. Looked up from germline, CDR1 is KGHSH and CDR2 is LQKENI. The CDR3 sequence is 15 residues long. As DNA, the CDR3 is TGTGCCAGCTCACCTCGGGACGGAACAAATGAAAAACTGTTTTTT. It encodes CASSPRDGTNEKLFF. The full variable domain, in which reference TRBV18 and TRBJ1-4 provide the parts outside the CDR3, is NAGVMQNPRHLVRRRGQEARLRCSPMKGHSHVYWYRQLPEEGLKFMVYLQKENIIDESGMPKERFSAEFPKEGPSILRIQQVVRGDSAAYFCASSPRDGTNEKLFFGSGTQLSVL.

The rearrangement links TRBV28 to TRBJ1-2, with D possibly matching TRBD1 (6 bases). The length of the CDR3 is 14 residues. Germline CDR1 reads MDHEN; CDR2 reads SYDVKM. The ends were cut back, 3 bases at V and 2 bases at J, with 10 bases in the middle. The CDR3 nucleotides read TGTGCCAGCAGTTTGCCACAGGGCAACTATGGCTACACCTTC. This encodes CASSLPQGNYGYTF.

This clone showed up just a few times. V gene TRBV5-1 combines with J gene TRBJ1-3, with D unclear. The CDR3 loop spans 13 amino acids. V dropped 4 bases and J dropped 4 bases, with 9 bases sitting between them. Germline values: CDR1 SGHRS, CDR2 YFSETQ. The CDR3 spells CASSNTLGNTIYF. The DNA of the CDR3 is TGCGCCAGCAGCAATACTCTGGGAAACACCATATATTTT.

The V and J genes are TRBV19 and TRBJ1-1; 9 nucleotides match TRBD1. Looked up from germline, CDR1 is LNHDA and CDR2 is SQIVND (reference sequence). Losses at the gene ends were 3 bases for V and 7 bases for J; bases not matched to a gene: 6. There are 14 residues in the CDR3. CDR3 bases: TGTGCCAGTAGTATGTCGGGACAGGGTAATGAAGCTTTCTTT. This sequence encodes CASSMSGQGNEAFF.

This chain joins TRBV6-5 and TRBJ1-3; perhaps TRBD1 as D (5 bases). The CDR3 runs to 16 residues. Trimming left V 0 bases short and J 6 bases short, with 15 bases between. Looked up from germline, CDR1 is MNHEY and CDR2 is SVGAGI. In DNA form, the CDR3 reads TGTGCCAGCAGTTACTCGGCTAGCCAGGGTGTAAACACCATATATTTT. Protein sequence: CASSYSASQGVNTIYF.

The chain couples TRBV6-5 to TRBJ2-7; D is ambiguous. V lost 4 bases, J lost 2 bases, and 9 bases lay in between. The CDR3 has 13 residues. The germline gives CDR1 MNHEY, CDR2 SVGAGI. The CDR3: CASSSPAPYEQYF. CDR3 nucleotides: TGTGCCAGCAGTTCCCCCGCACCCTACGAGCAGTACTTC.

The V and J genes are TRBV27 and TRBJ1-2; D might be TRBD1 (6 bases). V lost 6 bases, J lost 8 bases, and 16 bases lay in between. Per the germline V gene, CDR1 is MNHEY and CDR2 is SMNVEV (reference sequence). This CDR3 comprises 13 residues. The CDR3, as DNA: TGTGCCAGCAGCCTCTCAGCGGGGGCGGGCTACACCTTC. Translation gives CASSLSAGAGYTF.

This clone has a single count. This chain links TRBV18 with TRBJ2-6; maybe TRBD2 (6 bases). This CDR3 is built from 15 residues. Germline V CDR1 and CDR2: KGHSH, LQKENI. Between the trimmed V and J ends, which lost 6 bases and 4 bases, there was a span of 13 bases. The CDR3 region is CASSRGNQGANVLTF. In DNA form, the CDR3 reads TGTGCCAGCTCGCGGGGTAACCAGGGGGCCAACGTCCTGACTTTC.

The J gene is TRBJ2-2, the V gene TRBV28; no clear D gene. Germline-derived CDR1 and CDR2 are MDHEN and SYDVKM. Trimming stripped 2 bases from V and 5 bases from J, with 15 bases between. The CDR3 contains 16 residues. The CDR3 bases are TGTGCCAGCAGTTTACGGGCCCCCCTCGGTACCGGGGAGCTGTTTTTT. It is translated as CASSLRAPLGTGELFF.